Below, 26 T cell receptor beta chains from the same sample are listed, as sequenced in a study of shared clonotypes between healthy human individuals. Profiled with immunoSEQ multiplex PCR; TCRdb holds only in-frame clones, not every one. Of approximately 500,000 clones listed, 90% to 96% were seen once; the top ten hold less than 0.06%. Material for sequencing was naive CD4+ T cells sorted from blood. Subset meaning: CD45RA+ positively selected. The origin of the receptors is a woman aged 25 to 39 in good health.

The rearrangement joins TRBV30 to TRBJ2-1; TRBD2 matches 8 bases. The trim removed 2 bases at V and 1 base at J, leaving 4 bases unmatched. Germline CDR1 GTSNPN, CDR2 SVGIG (reference sequence). The CDR3 extends over 15 amino acids. CDR3 coding DNA: TGTGCCTGGAGTCTAAGCGGGAGTTCCTACAATGAGCAGTTCTTC. Translation gives CAWSLSGSSYNEQFF.

The CDR3 reads CATSRGGQIATDTQYF. The DNA of the CDR3 is TGTGCCACCAGCAGGGGGGGGCAGATCGCCACAGATACGCAGTATTTT. This chain uses TRBV15 with TRBJ2-3; possible D gene TRBD2, 7 bases. There are 16 residues in the CDR3. Germline V gene data show CDR1 as LNHNV and CDR2 as YYDKDF (reference sequence). V was trimmed by 3 bases and J by 2 bases, leaving 15 bases between them.

The V and J genes are TRBV5-1 and TRBJ2-5; D tentatively reads TRBD1 or TRBD2 (5 bases each). The tail of the sequence fits TRBJ2-7 better, so the J call may be wrong. There are 15 residues in the CDR3. Germline CDR1 SGHRS, CDR2 YFSETQ. The CDR3 bases are TGCGCCAGCAGCACTGAGTCGGGGCTCCCCTACGAGCAGTACTTC. The encoded protein is CASSTESGLPYEQYF.

J is TRBJ1-1 and V is TRBV6-4; D not certain. V lost 7 bases to trimming and J lost 0 bases, with 21 bases between them. The germline CDR1 and CDR2 sequences are MRHNA and SNTAGT. The CDR3 spans 17 residues. CDR3 loop: CASTGSGVGDMNTEAFF. Here the CDR3 DNA reads TGTGCCAGCACCGGCTCCGGGGTCGGCGATATGAACACTGAAGCTTTCTTT.

The chain uses TRBV28 and TRBJ2-2; D possibly corresponds to TRBD1 (6 bases). CDR1 is MDHEN, CDR2 SYDVKM, per germline. V was shortened by 8 bases and J by 2 bases, with 12 bases between the two germline ends. The length of the CDR3 is 14 residues. The CDR3 coding sequence is TGTGCCAGCGGGGACATCCCCAACACCGGGGAGCTGTTTTTT. Translated, it gives CASGDIPNTGELFF.

CDR3 region: CASSEGERQGAIRETQYF. For the CDR3, the DNA is TGTGCCAGCAGTGAAGGGGAGAGGCAGGGGGCGATTCGGGAGACCCAGTACTTC. V gene TRBV6-1 combines with J gene TRBJ2-5; TRBD1 agrees at 8 bases. V lost 1 base and J lost 5; bases outside the gene matches: 15. Germline lookup yields CDR1 MNHNS and CDR2 SASEGT. The CDR3 length is 18 residues.

This clone appeared once. V is TRBV7-9 and J is TRBJ2-3, with TRBD2 matching over 7 bases. The CDR3 runs to 13 residues. Per germline, CDR1 SEHNR and CDR2 FQNEAQ (reference sequence). J was trimmed by 11 bases and V by 2 bases; bases with no gene match: 7. CDR3 bases: TGTGCCAGCAGCTTAAGTCAAGCGGGGATGCAGTATTTT. Translated, it gives CASSLSQAGMQYF.

The chain combines TRBV9 with TRBJ1-3; unclear D gene. V was trimmed by 3 bases and J by 0 bases, leaving 10 bases between them. Germline CDR1 reads SGDLS; CDR2 reads YYNGEE. This CDR3 contains 15 residues. CDR3 residues: CASSAPGISGNTIYF. The CDR3 coding sequence is TGTGCCAGCAGCGCACCGGGGATCTCTGGAAACACCATATATTTT.

The CDR3 DNA is TGTGCCAGCAGCATAAGGACAGGGCGTCACAATGAGCAGTTCTTC. This gives the protein CASSIRTGRHNEQFF. This chain joins TRBV7-3 and TRBJ2-1; the match to TRBD1 covers 8 bases. V was pared by 5 bases and J by 5 bases, with 8 bases of the junction left unmatched. Looked up from germline, CDR1 is SGHTA and CDR2 is FQGTGA. The CDR3 extends over 15 amino acids.

The V and J genes are TRBV5-4 and TRBJ2-4, with a tentative D call TRBD1 (7 bases). Germline V gene data show CDR1 as SGHNT and CDR2 as YYREEE (reference sequence). CDR3 length equals 14 residues. The ends were cut back, 6 bases at V and 3 bases at J, with 13 bases in the middle. DNA of the CDR3: TGTGCCAGCACCCAGGGGGGCATCAAAAACATTCAGTACTTC. Its translation is CASTQGGIKNIQYF.

The chain links TRBV28 to TRBJ2-1, with a weak D call TRBD2 (6 bases). The germline gives CDR1 MDHEN, CDR2 SYDVKM. With 6 bases removed from V and 8 bases from J, the gap between germline ends came to 17 bases. This CDR3 contains 14 residues. The CDR3 region has the DNA TGTGCCAGCAGCCGACCGCGGGGAAAATATGAGCAGTTCTTC. As protein: CASSRPRGKYEQFF.

This rearrangement joins TRBV27 to TRBJ2-1; 13 bases map to TRBD2. Trimming took 2 bases from V and 9 from J; bases not matched to a gene: 10. The CDR3 is made up of 17 amino acids. The germline CDR1 and CDR2 sequences are MNHEY and SMNVEV (reference sequence). The CDR3 spells CASSLARTSGSSVEQFF. CDR3 sequence (DNA): TGTGCCAGCAGTTTAGCTCGGACTAGCGGGAGTTCGGTTGAGCAGTTCTTC.

The rearrangement links TRBV19 to TRBJ2-4, with D maybe TRBD1 (6 bases). CDR3 length equals 14 residues. Germline CDR1 and CDR2: LNHDA and SQIVND (reference sequence). The V end lost 6 bases, the J end lost 1 base, and 10 bases lay between the germline ends. CDR3 in DNA: TGTGCCAGTAGAAATCAGGGGGCCAAAAACATTCAGTACTTC. As protein: CASRNQGAKNIQYF.

The chain employs TRBV9 and TRBJ2-2, with D maybe TRBD2 (5 bases). V was shortened by 0 bases and J by 2 bases, with 11 bases between the two germline ends. The CDR3 extends over 16 amino acids. The V gene's germline CDR1 is SGDLS and CDR2 YYNGEE. The CDR3 bases are TGTGCCAGCAGCGTAGATCCAGCGGTCAACACCGGGGAGCTGTTTTTT. Amino acids: CASSVDPAVNTGELFF.

The chain employs TRBV7-9 and TRBJ1-4; D is undetermined. Germline assignment: CDR1 SEHNR and CDR2 FQNEAQ (reference sequence). V lost 1 base to trimming and J lost 8 bases, with 11 bases between them. The CDR3 runs 14 residues. The CDR3 bases are TGTGCCAGCAGCTTAGTGGCAGGTCGGGAAAAACTGTTTTTT. As protein: CASSLVAGREKLFF.

V and J are TRBV5-1 and TRBJ2-7; 10 bases fit TRBD1. This CDR3 has 15 residues. Germline-derived CDR1 and CDR2 are SGHRS and YFSETQ. Trimming took 2 bases from V and 5 from J; bases not matched to a gene: 7. This CDR3 reads CASSFRDRGRDEQYF. CDR3 bases: TGCGCCAGCAGCTTCCGGGACAGGGGACGGGACGAGCAGTACTTC.

The V gene is TRBV14, the J gene TRBJ1-1; D possibly corresponds to TRBD1 (6 bases). CDR1 and CDR2 from the germline V gene are SGHDN and FVKESK. The length of the CDR3 is 17 residues. V dropped 0 bases and J dropped 0 bases, with 14 bases sitting between them. The CDR3 region has the DNA TGTGCCAGCAGCCAAGATCTTAGTCAGGGGATGAACACTGAAGCTTTCTTT. It encodes CASSQDLSQGMNTEAFF.

This chain uses TRBV5-1 with TRBJ1-4, with unresolved D. CDR1 and CDR2 (germline): SGHRS, YFSETQ. The CDR3 covers 14 residues. Trimming shortened V by 6 bases and J by 0 bases, and 9 bases separated the two germline ends. CDR3 DNA sequence: TGCGCCAGCACCAGAGGTGCAACTAATGAAAAACTGTTTTTT. As protein: CASTRGATNEKLFF.

V usage is TRBV10-2 and J usage is TRBJ2-1, with D perhaps TRBD1 (5 bases). The V gene lost 3 bases and the J gene lost 3 bases, with 12 bases spanning the gap. The CDR3 totals 15 residues. The V gene's germline CDR1 is WSHSY and CDR2 SAAADI. Here the CDR3 DNA reads TGCGCCAGCAGTGATGGGGCGTCTTACTACAATGAGCAGTTCTTC. It specifies CASSDGASYYNEQFF.

This clone appeared a few times. The gene calls are TRBV18 and TRBJ2-7; possibly TRBD2 for D (6 bases). Per the germline V gene, CDR1 is KGHSH and CDR2 is LQKENI. The CDR3 has 15 residues. The germline V and J ends were trimmed by 2 bases and 2 bases, with 13 bases remaining between them. In DNA form, the CDR3 reads TGTGCCAGCTCACCAGGGCTAACGGGGGCCTACGAGCAGTACTTC. Translated: CASSPGLTGAYEQYF.

The chain uses TRBV25-1 and TRBJ2-1; D may be TRBD2 (6 bases). Germline CDR1 reads MGHDK; CDR2 reads SYGVNS. The length of the CDR3 is 11 residues. The V end lost 7 bases, the J end lost 9 bases, and 10 bases lay between the germline ends. The CDR3 sequence is CASTAGSEQFF. The CDR3, as DNA: TGTGCCAGCACCGCGGGGAGTGAGCAGTTCTTC.

V is TRBV5-1 and J is TRBJ2-2; 8 bases fit TRBD2. V shed 0 bases, J shed 6 bases, and the junction held 7 bases outside the gene matches. Germline CDR1 is SGHRS and CDR2 is YFSETQ. This CDR3 spans 16 amino acids. The CDR3 sequence: CASSLGRAGVAGELFF. CDR3 nucleotide sequence: TGCGCCAGCAGCTTGGGTCGAGCGGGAGTTGCCGGGGAGCTGTTTTTT.

The chain has TRBV28 and TRBJ2-5; perhaps TRBD2 as D (6 bases). Trimming left V 9 bases short and J 1 base short, with 12 bases between. Looked up from germline, CDR1 is MDHEN and CDR2 is SYDVKM. The CDR3 is 13 residues long. The CDR3, as DNA: TGTGCCAGTCTATTGCGGGGCCAAGAGACCCAGTACTTC. It translates to CASLLRGQETQYF.

The chain has TRBV7-9 and TRBJ2-1; D remains ambiguous. CDR1 is SEHNR and CDR2 is FQNEAQ in the germline V gene (reference sequence). The CDR3 runs 14 residues. V lost 5 bases and J lost 0, with 8 bases in between. The CDR3 here is CASSLPSSYNEQFF. In nucleotides, the CDR3 is TGTGCCAGCAGCCTTCCAAGCTCCTACAATGAGCAGTTCTTC.

Remarks on this clone: A read error may account for a junction end that differs from germline. The chain combines TRBV10-3 with TRBJ2-7, with no clear D. Germline assignment: CDR1 ENHRY and CDR2 SYGVKD. The CDR3 spans 13 residues. For the CDR3, the DNA is TGTGCCAGCAGTCCTGGACCCACCTACGAGCAGTACTTC. Translated: CASSPGPTYEQYF.

Only one count was recorded for this clone. The chain joins TRBV28 to TRBJ2-7; no definite D call. Between the trimmed V and J ends, which lost 5 bases and 3 bases, there was a span of 20 bases. Per germline, CDR1 MDHEN and CDR2 SYDVKM. This CDR3 contains 16 residues. This CDR3 reads CASSVKQQPSFYEQYF. CDR3 bases: TGTGCCAGCAGTGTCAAGCAGCAACCTTCTTTCTACGAGCAGTACTTC.